This passage covers 32 T cell receptor beta chains from one sample sequenced in a study of T cells after yellow fever vaccination. Each CDR3 protein is one row after TCRdb ran MiXCR on the 5' RACE reads. This table has roughly 330,000 distinct CDR3 sequences, around 4.1% appearing once. The source was PBMCs, collected 5 days after the yellow fever booster vaccination. The origin of the receptors is a young man who received the YFV17D yellow fever vaccine.

The V call is TRBV15, the J call TRBJ1-2; TRBD1 matches at 7 bases. From germline, CDR1 is LNHNV and CDR2 YYDKDF (reference sequence). The trim removed 1 base at V and 4 bases at J, leaving 12 bases unmatched. The CDR3 is made up of 17 amino acids. CDR3 sequence: CATSRVQGGGAPYGYTF. The CDR3 DNA reads as TGTGCCACCAGCAGAGTTCAGGGGGGAGGGGCCCCCTATGGCTACACCTTC.

This clonotype was seen repeatedly, ten times or more. The CDR3: CASSFGTGGYNEQFF. The CDR3 DNA reads as TGCGCCAGCAGCTTCGGGACAGGGGGCTACAATGAGCAGTTCTTC. This chain joins TRBV5-1 and TRBJ2-1, with 11 bases lining up with TRBD1. Per the germline V gene, CDR1 is SGHRS and CDR2 is YFSETQ. J lost 3 bases, V lost 2 bases, and 1 base had no gene match. CDR3 size: 15 residues.

This clonotype has only a few counts. The CDR3 DNA reads TGCGCCAGCAGCTACGGGACTAGCGGGGAAGAGACCCAGTACTTC. Its translation is CASSYGTSGEETQYF. This chain links TRBV5-1 with TRBJ2-5, with 13 bases that match TRBD2. V was pared by 3 bases and J by 3 bases, with 2 bases of the junction left unmatched. This CDR3 has 15 residues. Germline CDR1 is SGHRS and CDR2 is YFSETQ.

This chain links TRBV29-1 with TRBJ2-3, with D maybe TRBD2 (7 bases). The CDR3 runs to 17 residues. The germline V gene encodes CDR1 SQVTM and CDR2 ANQGSEA. Trimming pared 7 bases from V and 4 bases from J, leaving 27 bases between. CDR3 loop: CSARGGVVWGGPDTQYF. CDR3 nucleotides: TGCAGCGCCCGCGGAGGAGTCGTGTGGGGGGGCCCAGATACGCAGTATTTT.

This clonotype appeared a few times. The CDR3 protein is CSVGLVGGQETQYF. CDR3 DNA: TGCAGCGTAGGCTTGGTGGGAGGCCAAGAGACCCAGTACTTC. This rearrangement joins TRBV29-1 to TRBJ2-5; maybe TRBD2 (6 bases). Germline V gene lookup returns CDR1 SQVTM and CDR2 ANQGSEA. Trimming left V 6 bases short and J 1 base short, with 15 bases between. The CDR3 is made up of 14 amino acids.

This sequence joins TRBV4-1 and TRBJ1-2; D is perhaps TRBD1 (5 bases). This CDR3 has 16 amino acids. Germline assignment: CDR1 MGHRA and CDR2 YSYEKL. V lost 3 bases and J lost 4, with 18 bases in between. This chain's CDR3 is CASSQGRGTAVYGYTF. CDR3 DNA sequence: TGCGCCAGCAGCCAGGGCCGGGGGACGGCGGTCTATGGCTACACCTTC.

This clonotype showed up just a few times. The chain links TRBV4-3 to TRBJ1-2; D unclear. The germline V gene encodes CDR1 LGHNA and CDR2 YSLEER. Trimming removed 2 bases at V and 3 bases at J, with 25 bases between. The CDR3 consists of 19 residues. The CDR3 sequence is CASSQYLIPGSSSDYGYTF. CDR3 DNA: TGCGCCAGCAGCCAATACCTGATTCCGGGCAGCAGCAGCGACTATGGCTACACCTTC.

This sequence joins TRBV6-1 and TRBJ2-3; TRBD1 or TRBD2 may be the D gene (5 bases each). The CDR3 length is 15 residues. Germline V gene lookup returns CDR1 MNHNS and CDR2 SASEGT. Trimming removed 3 bases from V and 1 base from J, with 11 bases in between. The CDR3 region is CASSEGTFGTDTQYF. In nucleotides, the CDR3 is TGTGCCAGCAGTGAGGGGACCTTTGGCACAGATACGCAGTATTTT.

This clonotype was seen a handful of times. V usage is TRBV6-5 and J usage is TRBJ2-1, with TRBD1 matching 11 bases. The CDR3 sequence is 15 residues long. Germline loops: CDR1 MNHEY, CDR2 SVGAGI. The ends lost 2 bases at V and 12 bases at J; junction bases unmatched: 9. CDR3 in amino acids: CASSYVDRGRWWQFF. The CDR3 coding sequence is TGTGCCAGCAGTTACGTGGACAGGGGGCGTTGGTGGCAGTTCTTC.

This clonotype was observed at least ten times. V gene TRBV4-3 combines with J gene TRBJ1-2, with 8 bases fitting TRBD1. CDR1 is LGHNA, CDR2 YSLEER, per germline. This CDR3 spans 14 amino acids. The V segment lost 1 base and the J segment 8 bases; nucleotides outside the gene matches: 6. The CDR3 region is CASSQADRVGGYTF. The CDR3 bases are TGCGCCAGCAGCCAAGCGGACAGGGTGGGCGGCTACACCTTC.

This clonotype was recorded many times. In nucleotides, the CDR3 is TGCGCCAGCAGCCGGGGTGGGCGGCCCATCAATGAGCAGTTCTTC. It specifies CASSRGGRPINEQFF. The chain carries TRBV4-3 and TRBJ2-1; D gene uncertain. Germline V gene lookup returns CDR1 LGHNA and CDR2 YSLEER. The CDR3 contains 15 residues. The V gene lost 4 bases and the J gene lost 6 bases, with 16 bases spanning the gap.

Ten or more counts support this clonotype. The V call is TRBV29-1, the J call TRBJ1-2; a possible D gene is TRBD1 (6 bases). The CDR3 spans 12 residues. V dropped 7 bases and J dropped 2 bases, with 11 bases sitting between them. Germline CDR1 reads SQVTM; CDR2 reads ANQGSEA. CDR3 loop: CSATGPNYGYTF. CDR3 sequence (DNA): TGCAGCGCTACAGGGCCCAACTATGGCTACACCTTC.

The table lists this clonotype with a few counts. This chain joins TRBV6-5 and TRBJ1-6, with D perhaps TRBD1 (6 bases). Germline CDR1 and CDR2: MNHEY and SVGAGI. V lost 11 bases and J 7 bases, leaving 15 bases between the germline ends. CDR3 length: 13 residues. This CDR3 is CAAAVQGNSPLHF. The CDR3 nucleotides read TGTGCCGCCGCGGTACAGGGCAATTCACCCCTCCACTTT.

This clonotype was seen ten or more times. This chain connects TRBV4-2 to TRBJ1-3; the D gene is possibly TRBD1 (5 bases). This CDR3 is 17 amino acids long. Trimming took 1 base from V and 0 from J, leaving 13 bases between them. Germline CDR1 reads LGHNA; CDR2 reads YNFKEQ. The CDR3, as DNA: TGTGCCAGCAGCCAAGTGGGGCAGGCGTTCTCTGGAAACACCATATATTTT. Protein product: CASSQVGQAFSGNTIYF.

In this sample, this clonotype turned up many times. The chain is built from TRBV29-1 and TRBJ1-2; D gene unclear. In germline, CDR1 is SQVTM, CDR2 ANQGSEA. V lost 2 bases and J lost 4, with 8 bases in between. The CDR3 totals 12 residues. CDR3 region: CSVESATYGYTF. The CDR3 coding sequence is TGCAGCGTTGAATCGGCTACCTATGGCTACACCTTC.

Only a few counts were recorded for this clonotype. This chain joins TRBV3-1 and TRBJ1-2; D is uncertain. Germline assignment: CDR1 LGHDT and CDR2 YNNKEL (reference sequence). With 2 bases removed from V and 6 bases from J, the gap between germline ends came to 7 bases. The CDR3 runs to 12 residues. This CDR3 reads CASSQYRNGYTF. CDR3 DNA sequence: TGTGCCAGCAGCCAATACCGGAATGGCTACACCTTC.

This clonotype was seen at least ten times. The chain carries TRBV21-1 and TRBJ1-2. TRBV21-1 is recorded as a pseudogene. This CDR3 is 14 amino acids long. CDR3 protein: CALSKPCGVHGYTF. For the CDR3, the DNA is TGTGCGCTCAGCAAACCGTGTGGGGTCCACGGCTACACCTTC.

This clonotype was seen a handful of times. V is TRBV5-5 and J is TRBJ2-1; D ambiguous. CDR3 length equals 15 residues. Germline V gene sequence: CDR1 SGHKS, CDR2 YYEKEE (reference sequence). V shed 3 bases and J shed 0 bases, with 10 bases lying between them. The CDR3 nucleotides are TGTGCCAGCAGCTATGACATGAGCTCCTACAATGAGCAGTTCTTC. The encoded protein is CASSYDMSSYNEQFF. The complete variable domain, with remaining parts taken from reference TRBV5-5 and TRBJ2-1, reads DAGVTQSPTHLIKTRGQQVTLRCSPISGHKSVSWYQQVLGQGPQFIFQYYEKEERGRGNFPDRFSARQFPNYSSELNVNALLLGDSALYLCASSYDMSSYNEQFFGPGTRLTVL.

This clonotype has a handful of counts. The gene calls are TRBV4-3 and TRBJ1-3; 7 nucleotides line up with TRBD1. The CDR3 consists of 16 residues. The V gene end was trimmed by 1 base and the J gene end by 4 bases; junction bases not matched to a gene: 7. Germline assignment: CDR1 LGHNA and CDR2 YSLEER. CDR3 in DNA: TGCGCCAGCAGCCAAGCCTTTACAGGGGACGGAAACACCATATATTTT. Encoded protein: CASSQAFTGDGNTIYF.

This clonotype appeared many times. V usage is TRBV27 and J usage is TRBJ2-3; D ambiguous. Trimming took off 3 bases at V and 4 bases at J, with 8 bases between the two ends. The CDR3 totals 13 residues. CDR1 is MNHEY, CDR2 SMNVEV, per germline (reference sequence). The CDR3 reads CASSLSWADTQYF. For the CDR3, the DNA is TGTGCCAGCAGTTTGTCTTGGGCAGATACGCAGTATTTT.

This sequence joins TRBV6-5 and TRBJ2-1; TRBD2 matches 11 bases. V dropped 4 bases and J dropped 5; count of bases not matched to a gene: 4. There are 15 residues in the CDR3. Germline lookup yields CDR1 MNHEY and CDR2 SVGAGI. CDR3 in amino acids: CASSSASGGNNEQFF. CDR3 in DNA: TGTGCCAGCAGTTCAGCTAGCGGGGGGAACAATGAGCAGTTCTTC.

This clonotype was seen many times. The J gene is TRBJ2-5, the V gene TRBV4-2, with 9 bases lining up with TRBD2. The V gene's germline CDR1 is LGHNA and CDR2 YNFKEQ. The CDR3 loop spans 17 amino acids. V shed 1 base and J 4 bases; nucleotides not matched to a gene: 10. This CDR3 is CASSQADLAGAVETQYF. The CDR3 bases are TGTGCCAGCAGCCAAGCCGACTTAGCGGGGGCCGTAGAGACCCAGTACTTC.

A few counts support this clonotype. The V gene is TRBV10-3, the J gene TRBJ2-7, with 9 bases matching TRBD2. This CDR3 is built from 14 residues. Germline V lookup: CDR1 ENHRY, CDR2 SYGVKD. V lost 4 bases to trimming and J lost 4 bases; unmatched junction nucleotides: 5. The CDR3 loop is CAISAVAGVYEQYF. The CDR3 coding sequence is TGTGCCATCAGTGCTGTAGCGGGAGTATACGAGCAGTACTTC.

This chain connects TRBV10-3 to TRBJ1-2; D call uncertain. The CDR3 is made up of 14 amino acids. Trimming shortened V by 2 bases and J by 4 bases, and 11 bases separated the two germline ends. Germline loops: CDR1 ENHRY, CDR2 SYGVKD. The CDR3 loop reads CAISEGTILYGYTF. In DNA form, the CDR3 reads TGTGCCATCAGTGAGGGCACCATACTCTATGGCTACACCTTC.

This clonotype was counted a few times. The V gene is TRBV7-2, the J gene TRBJ1-5, with 9 bases fitting TRBD1. Germline-derived CDR1 and CDR2 are SGHTA and FQGNSA. The CDR3 totals 14 residues. After removal of 6 bases from V and 6 bases from J, the junction contained 6 bases not matched to a gene. The CDR3 loop is CASSFTGGTQPQHF. CDR3 sequence (DNA): TGTGCCAGCAGTTTTACAGGGGGCACTCAGCCCCAGCATTTT.

The chain carries TRBV6-2 or TRBV6-3 and TRBJ1-1; D not resolved. The germline CDR1 and CDR2 sequences are MNHEY and SVGEGT. V lost 1 base and J 1 base, leaving 7 bases between the germline ends. This CDR3 region has 14 residues. The CDR3 DNA reads TGTGCCAGCAGTTACTTTGACACGAACACTGAAGCTTTCTTT. The encoded protein is CASSYFDTNTEAFF.

This clonotype has only a few counts. This chain links TRBV7-6 with TRBJ2-4, with D perhaps given as TRBD1 or TRBD2 (5 bases each). The germline V gene encodes CDR1 SGHVS and CDR2 FNYEAQ. Deletions cut 7 bases from V and 5 bases from J, with 12 bases between. The CDR3 contains 13 residues. The CDR3 region has the DNA TGTGCCAGCACCACCGGGACGGAAAACATTCAGTACTTC. It codes for CASTTGTENIQYF. Combining the CDR3 with reference TRBV7-6 and TRBJ2-4 gives the whole variable domain GAGVSQSPRYKVTKRGQDVALRCDPISGHVSLYWYRQALGQGPEFLTYFNYEAQQDKSGLPNDRFSAERPEGSISTLTIQRTEQRDSAMYRCASTTGTENIQYFGAGTRLSVL.

This clonotype was seen a handful of times. The genes are TRBV18 and TRBJ1-2, with D uncertain. Germline loops: CDR1 KGHSH, CDR2 LQKENI. The CDR3 totals 14 residues. The V gene lost 2 bases and the J gene lost 4 bases, with 11 bases spanning the gap. The CDR3 reads CASSPSPTGYGYTF. In DNA, the CDR3 is TGTGCCAGCTCACCATCGCCCACTGGCTATGGCTACACCTTC.

This clonotype was recorded a few times. J is TRBJ1-1 and V is TRBV6-2 or TRBV6-3; D unclear. V was clipped by 0 bases and J by 8 bases, with 10 bases between them. The CDR3 is made up of 13 amino acids. Germline-derived CDR1 and CDR2 are MNHEY and SVGEGT. Here the CDR3 reads CASSYSLRWEAFF. CDR3 coding DNA: TGTGCCAGCAGTTACTCTTTACGCTGGGAAGCTTTCTTT.

This clonotype has at least ten counts. The rearrangement links TRBV7-2 to TRBJ1-6, with D unresolved. The germline V and J ends were trimmed by 4 bases and 10 bases, with 8 bases remaining between them. Looked up from germline, CDR1 is SGHTA and CDR2 is FQGNSA. CDR3 length: 12 residues. As DNA, the CDR3 is TGTGCCAGCAGCTCTCCGTGGTCACCCCTCCACTTT. It specifies CASSSPWSPLHF.

In this sample, this clonotype turned up many times. The V call is TRBV4-3, the J call TRBJ2-1; 11 nucleotides line up with TRBD2. Germline CDR1 and CDR2: LGHNA and YSLEER. V was pared by 4 bases and J by 13 bases, with 15 bases of the junction left unmatched. This CDR3 contains 16 residues. This CDR3 is CASSRSLAGGPLSQFF. CDR3 bases: TGCGCCAGCAGCCGTAGCTTAGCGGGGGGGCCGCTGTCCCAGTTCTTC.

In this sample, this clonotype turned up a few times. The rearrangement links TRBV29-1 to TRBJ2-4; 13 positions match TRBD2. V shed 3 bases and J 0 bases; nucleotides not matched to a gene: 2. Germline CDR1 reads SQVTM; CDR2 reads ANQGSEA. This CDR3 has 16 amino acids. CDR3 amino acids: CSVDGLAGEAKNIQYF. In nucleotides, the CDR3 is TGCAGCGTTGACGGACTAGCGGGGGAAGCCAAAAACATTCAGTACTTC.